This TCR beta chain originates from a study of T cell repertoires in cytomegalovirus infection. This clonotype came up many times. The V segment lost 6 bases and the J segment 5 bases; nucleotides outside the gene matches: 8. The germline gives CDR1 SGHTA, CDR2 FQGNSA. The CDR3 is made up of 14 amino acids. TCRdb passed the reads through MiXCR, listing each CDR3 protein once. Of approximately 240,000 distinct CDR3 sequences in the sample, roughly an eighth were seen once. This chain connects TRBV7-2 to TRBJ2-7; 9 bases agree with TRBD1. This TCR was recovered from a human donor in good health (CMV status not recorded). Some clones in this sample may be carry-over from other donors' samples. The sample taken for sequencing was PBMCs. CDR3 residues: CASRLPGQGHEQYF. The CDR3 nucleotides are TGTGCCAGCAGGCTACCGGGACAGGGCCACGAGCAGTACTTC.